This entry concerns a single T cell receptor (beta chain). Germline V gives CDR1 SGHRS, CDR2 YFSETQ. The CDR3 spans 14 residues. The V end lost 3 bases, the J end lost 2 bases, and 12 bases lay between the germline ends. A second about 6 to 11 cycle PCR used barcoded and J-beta primers. TCRdb reprocessed the 5' RACE reads via MiXCR and lists one record per CDR3 protein. The table lists 1.5 million to 2 million distinct CDR3 sequences, 25% to 30% of them singletons. This specimen belongs to a study of blood T cells in healthy people across ages. The sequenced sample consisted of blood. This receptor was taken from a woman in her 30s in good health. V is TRBV5-1 and J is TRBJ2-7, with a possible D match to TRBD1 (6 bases). The CDR3 bases are TGCGCCAGCAGCTGGGACAATAAGGCCTACGAGCAGTACTTC. It is translated as CASSWDNKAYEQYF.